The present entry profiles one T cell receptor (beta chain) with its context. Antigen: not known. The data belong to a study of cytomegalovirus exposure and HLA in healthy donors. Overall study findings and caveats: Analysis performed later found roughly 17,000 TCR beta sequences associated with HLA alleles at 0.05 false discovery rate. It was only CMV serostatus that was available as immune exposure information. Roughly uniform depth of sequencing across donors was assumed in presence/absence analyses.

Use of 60 Vbeta and 13 Jbeta primers characterized the PCR. Data came from immunoSEQ multiplex PCR; TCRdb stores just in-frame clones and leaves some out. The table includes roughly 160,000 clones, roughly nine tenths detected once. The CDR3 is 13 amino acids. V was trimmed by 1 base and J by 5 bases, leaving 10 bases between them. From germline, CDR1 is SGDLS and CDR2 YYNGEE. The chain carries TRBV9 and TRBJ2-7; D perhaps matches TRBD1 (5 bases). The sample consisted of PBMCs. This sequence was found in a woman younger than 45 in good health and CMV-seronegative. CDR3 bases: TGTGCCAGCAGCGTAAGGGGTGGGGACGAGCAGTACTTC. Protein product: CASSVRGGDEQYF.